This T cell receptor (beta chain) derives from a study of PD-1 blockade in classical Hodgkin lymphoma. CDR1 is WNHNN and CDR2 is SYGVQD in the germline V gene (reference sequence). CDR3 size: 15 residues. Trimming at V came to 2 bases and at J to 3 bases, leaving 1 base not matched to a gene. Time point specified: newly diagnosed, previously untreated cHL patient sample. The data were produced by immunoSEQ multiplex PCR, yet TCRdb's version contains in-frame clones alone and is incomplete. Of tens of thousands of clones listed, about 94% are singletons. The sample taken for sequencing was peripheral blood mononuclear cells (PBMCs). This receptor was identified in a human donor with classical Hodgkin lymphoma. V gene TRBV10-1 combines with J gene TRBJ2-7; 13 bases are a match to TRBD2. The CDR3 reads CASSEGTSGVYEQYF. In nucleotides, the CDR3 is TGCGCCAGCAGTGAGGGGACTAGCGGGGTCTACGAGCAGTACTTC.